This TCR beta chain was retrieved from a study of cytomegalovirus exposure and HLA in healthy donors. Study overall: Researchers found that less than 90% of almost 400 genotyped donors fell within the Caucasian-associated ancestry cluster. Notes on the study in general: According to a later analysis, most TCR beta chains associated with CMV appeared HLA-restricted.

This clone has only one observation. What it binds is not known. Primers for the PCR totalled 60 Vbeta and 13 Jbeta. The protocol was immunoSEQ multiplex PCR, while the TCRdb copy is restricted to in-frame clones and leaves out a portion. Of more than 150,000 clones in the sample, 70% to 90% were seen once. This CDR3 is 15 amino acids long. Germline-derived CDR1 and CDR2 are KGHSH and LQKENI. Trimming took off 6 bases at V and 6 bases at J, with 18 bases between the two ends. The chain has TRBV18 and TRBJ2-1; possibly TRBD2 for D (7 bases). The receptor was isolated from a man aged 18 to 29 in good health and CMV-seropositive. The sequencing sample was made of PBMCs. The CDR3 DNA follows: TGTGCCAGCTCCCGAGGGGGGGCTGACAGCAATGAGCAGTTCTTC. This translates into CASSRGGADSNEQFF.